This is a list of T cell receptor beta chains from one sample in a study of cytomegalovirus exposure and HLA in healthy donors. Repertoires were generated with immunoSEQ multiplex PCR, while TCRdb's copy carries only in-frame clones and drops some. In the table there are roughly 200,000 clones, approximately 80% of which are singletons. Sequenced sample: PBMCs. The receptor set was obtained from a woman aged 25-40 years in good health and CMV-seropositive. Both conserved end residues are part of each CDR3. Each record gives: D gene, V gene, J gene, clone size, CDR3 DNA, CDR3 protein. D genes are given only for firm matches. The size field is filled for only some rows; it gives once, few, many or a size class.

.	TRBV21-1	TRBJ2-3	.	TGTGCCAGCAGCAAAGTGAACGAGGGGCCGACTAGCATCCCAGATACGCAGTATTTT	CASSKVNEGPTSIPDTQYF
TRBD1	TRBV6-1	TRBJ2-7	.	TGTGCCAGCAGTGAAGTCGATGAGGGGGCTCTGTACGAGCAGTACTTC	CASSEVDEGALYEQYF
TRBD2	TRBV30	TRBJ2-7	.	TGTGCCTGGAGTAGGTCGGCTAGCGGGGGGGCAGGGGTTAGAGAGCAGTACTTC	CAWSRSASGGAGVREQYF
TRBD1	TRBV4-1	TRBJ1-5	.	TGCGCCAGCAGCCTGACAGGGTTCCAGCCCCAGCATTTT	CASSLTGFQPQHF
TRBD1	TRBV7-3	TRBJ2-2	.	TGTGCCAGCAGCCTGACAGGGGGCACCGGGGAGCTGTTTTTT	CASSLTGGTGELFF
TRBD2	TRBV15	TRBJ2-7	.	TGTGCCACCAGCAGAGAGCGGGGGAGCTCCTACGAGCAGTACTTC	CATSRERGSSYEQYF
.	TRBV7-9	TRBJ1-1	.	TGTGCCAGCAGCTTACCTAGTGGCGGCAGGGTGGACACTGAAGCTTTCTTT	CASSLPSGGRVDTEAFF
.	TRBV14	TRBJ1-4	.	TGTGCCAGCAGCCCTCTGGGCGCTAATGAAAAACTGTTTTTT	CASSPLGANEKLFF
TRBD2	TRBV5-1	TRBJ2-2	few	TGCGCCAGCAGCTTAAATAGCGGGCCCGGGGAGCTGTTTTTT	CASSLNSGPGELFF
TRBD1	TRBV6-5	TRBJ1-1	few	TGTGCCAGCAGAGTCCCGGGACAGACGAACACTGAAGCTTTCTTT	CASRVPGQTNTEAFF
TRBD1	TRBV5-6	TRBJ1-2	.	TGTGCCAGCAGCTTGAGGGGGCCCGTCAGGTATGGCTACACCTTC	CASSLRGPVRYGYTF
.	TRBV7-8	TRBJ2-4	.	TGTGCCAGCAGCTCCTTTTATGGAGGGTCGGGGGCCAAAAACATTCAGTACTTC	CASSSFYGGSGAKNIQYF
.	TRBV11-3	TRBJ2-2	.	TGTGCCAGCAACCCTCATCGGGATCGGGCCGGGGAGCTGTTTTTT	CASNPHRDRAGELFF
TRBD2	TRBV19	TRBJ2-3	.	TGTGCCAGTAGTATAGAAGCTAGCGGGGGGCCAGATACGCAGTATTTT	CASSIEASGGPDTQYF
.	TRBV2	TRBJ1-1	.	TGTGCCAGCAGTGAAGTAGAAGAAGCTTTCTTT	CASSEVEEAFF
TRBD1	TRBV6-1	TRBJ2-7	few	TGTGCCAGCAGTGAAGTGGGGACAGGGATCTACGAGCAGTACTTC	CASSEVGTGIYEQYF
.	TRBV10-3	TRBJ1-1	once	TGTGCCATCAAGGGGGACCTGGGAAACACTGAAGCTTTCTTT	CAIKGDLGNTEAFF
TRBD1	TRBV11-2	TRBJ2-7	.	TGTGCCAGCAGCTTAATCCGGGACAGGTCCATCTACGAGCAGTACTTC	CASSLIRDRSIYEQYF
.	TRBV7-2	TRBJ1-5	.	TGTGCCAGCAGCTTATCTCCTGGACACCGGCCCCAGCATTTT	CASSLSPGHRPQHF
TRBD2	TRBV9	TRBJ2-3	.	TGTGCCAGCAGCGTAGAAAGCGGGAGGGCCTGGGATACGCAGTATTTT	CASSVESGRAWDTQYF
TRBD2	TRBV6-5	TRBJ2-2	.	TGTGCCACGGAGGCGGGGGGAAACACCGGGGAGCTGTTTTTT	CATEAGGNTGELFF
.	TRBV7-8	TRBJ2-3	few	TGTGCCAGCAGCGGGACACTCGGCACAGATACGCAGTATTTT	CASSGTLGTDTQYF
TRBD2	TRBV7-2	TRBJ2-7	.	TGTGCCAGCAGCCAACTAGCGGGAGGGCCCTACGAGCAGTACTTC	CASSQLAGGPYEQYF
TRBD2	TRBV9	TRBJ2-7	.	TGTGCCAGCAGCGTGGGGGCTAGCGGGAGGGCCTACGAGCAGTACTTC	CASSVGASGRAYEQYF
TRBD2	TRBV19	TRBJ2-5	.	TGTGCCAGTAGTATAGGAGAGAAAGCGGGAGCGGGAGAGACCCAGTACTTC	CASSIGEKAGAGETQYF
.	TRBV25-1	TRBJ1-2	.	TGTGCCAGCAGTGTTTCCGGGGGCTACACCTTC	CASSVSGGYTF
.	TRBV28	TRBJ1-1	.	TGTGCCAGCACTTCCACGGAGGGTAGGTACACTGAAGCTTTCTTT	CASTSTEGRYTEAFF
.	TRBV5-1	TRBJ2-5	.	TGCGCCAGCAGCTCAAACACCCGGACTGGGGAGACCCAGTACTTC	CASSSNTRTGETQYF
.	TRBV6-1	TRBJ2-1	once	TGTGCCAGCAGCCGCGGGGAGCGAGATGAGCAGTTCTTC	CASSRGERDEQFF
TRBD2	TRBV7-2	TRBJ2-1	.	TGTGCCAGCAGCTTAGCAGCGGGAGCAAATAATGAGCAGTTCTTC	CASSLAAGANNEQFF
TRBD1	TRBV19	TRBJ1-1	.	TGTGCCAGTAGTATAGATACAGGGGTAACTGAAGCTTTCTTT	CASSIDTGVTEAFF
.	TRBV7-9	TRBJ2-1	.	TGTGCCAGCAGCGCCTTTTCCGGGGGGCTCCTTTATGAGCAGTTCTTC	CASSAFSGGLLYEQFF
.	TRBV27	TRBJ1-5	.	TGTGCCAGCAGTTTATCACGGGGAGCGATTCAGCCCCAGCATTTT	CASSLSRGAIQPQHF
.	TRBV29-1	TRBJ1-4	.	TGCAGCGTTGAATCGACAGGTTCGAATGAAAAACTGTTTTTT	CSVESTGSNEKLFF
TRBD1	TRBV4-2	TRBJ2-2	.	TGTGCCAGCAGCCAAGATCATTGGACAGGGTCCCCGAACACCGGGGAGCTGTTTTTT	CASSQDHWTGSPNTGELFF
.	TRBV7-7	TRBJ1-4	.	TGTGCTAGCAGCTTAGGTCCAGGGGAAGATGAAAAACTGTTTTTT	CASSLGPGEDEKLFF
.	TRBV18	TRBJ1-1	.	TGTGCCAGCTCACTCAAAGTTACAGTGAACACTGAAGCTTTCTTT	CASSLKVTVNTEAFF
TRBD2	TRBV6-1	TRBJ2-5	.	TGTGCCAGCAGTGGGGGGGGTTCTCAAGAGACCCAGTACTTC	CASSGGGSQETQYF
.	TRBV7-2	TRBJ2-1	once	TGTGCCAGCAGCTTAGCGGCAGGGGGGAACAATGAGCAGTTCTTC	CASSLAAGGNNEQFF
.	TRBV15	TRBJ1-1	.	TGTGCCACCAGCAGTACATGGAACACTGAAGCTTTCTTT	CATSSTWNTEAFF
.	TRBV30	TRBJ2-2	.	TGTGCCTGGACCGGCAGGGGCTGGGAGAACACCGGGGAGCTGTTTTTT	CAWTGRGWENTGELFF
.	TRBV6-1	TRBJ1-1	once	TGTGCCAGCAGTGGGGTTCTCCGGGACACATACACTGAAGCTTTCTTT	CASSGVLRDTYTEAFF